This TCR beta chain was sequenced during a study of monozygotic twins with inflammatory bowel disease. The CDR3 runs to 15 residues. The germline CDR1 and CDR2 sequences are SGHRS and YFSETQ. Each CDR3 protein gets one entry in TCRdb, which reprocessed the 5' RACE reads and gives no DNA. The listing contains around 99,000 distinct CDR3 sequences. This TCR was recovered from a human donor with ulcerative colitis or Crohn's disease, or a healthy co-twin of an affected twin (not recorded which). The V call is TRBV5-1, the J call TRBJ2-3; TCRdb gives TRBD2 as the D gene, but with no DNA this cannot be confirmed. Sequences were obtained from blood. Here the CDR3 reads CASSLVAGGPDTQYF.